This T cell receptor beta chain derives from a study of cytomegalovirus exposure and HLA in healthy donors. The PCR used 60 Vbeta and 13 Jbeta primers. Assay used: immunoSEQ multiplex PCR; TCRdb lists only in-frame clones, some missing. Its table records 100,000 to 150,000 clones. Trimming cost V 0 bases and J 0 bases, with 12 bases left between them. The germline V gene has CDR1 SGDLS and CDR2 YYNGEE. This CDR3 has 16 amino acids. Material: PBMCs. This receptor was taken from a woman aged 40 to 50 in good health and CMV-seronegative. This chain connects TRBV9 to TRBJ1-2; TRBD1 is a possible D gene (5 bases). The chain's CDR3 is CASSVGWGGTNYGYTF. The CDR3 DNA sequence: TGTGCCAGCAGCGTAGGGTGGGGCGGTACTAACTATGGCTACACCTTC.